Listed here are 22 T cell receptor beta chains from one sample, sequenced in a study of CD8+ T cells in alopecia areata (dated by TCRdb to the late 2010s). This sample's time point label indicates: around 4 weeks on oral tofacitinib. This sample's treatment or condition label indicates: oral pan-JAK inhibitor, 5-10 mg twice daily. The protocol used for the library was the immunoSEQ multiplex PCR assay. To provide template for TCR sequencing, every sample had RNA extracted and reverse transcribed into cDNA. The table was pulled from immuneACCESS by TCRdb, which kept in-frame rearrangements only. Such tables lose some clones; where checked, under half of the loss comes from unresolved V genes, and the rest has no known cause. This sample gives over 150,000 clones in total; 60% to 70% of them show up just once. The biggest ten clones account for roughly 0.7% of the sample. Material: CD4+ T cells sorted from blood, obtained at week 4, from a patient treated with tofacitinib. These receptors originate from a human donor with alopecia areata.

The chain couples TRBV29-1 to TRBJ1-2, with TRBD1 as a possible D gene (6 bases). V was clipped by 4 bases and J by 6 bases, with 15 bases between them. This CDR3 has 13 residues. Germline assignment: CDR1 SQVTM and CDR2 ANQGSEA. The CDR3 reads CSVGGALGDGYTF. The CDR3 DNA follows: TGCAGCGTTGGGGGGGCCCTCGGGGATGGCTACACCTTC.

The V and J genes are TRBV30 and TRBJ2-4; D is perhaps TRBD2 (5 bases). Germline loops: CDR1 GTSNPN, CDR2 SVGIG (reference sequence). Trimming stripped 0 bases from V and 0 bases from J, with 6 bases between. The CDR3 spans 14 residues. The CDR3 coding sequence is TGTGCCTGGAGTGTACGGGGAGCCAAAAACATTCAGTACTTC. It codes for CAWSVRGAKNIQYF.

The chain couples TRBV28 to TRBJ2-3; the match to TRBD2 covers 8 bases. CDR1 and CDR2 (germline): MDHEN, SYDVKM. J was trimmed by 5 bases and V by 7 bases; bases with no gene match: 8. This CDR3 has 14 residues. The CDR3 protein is CASITSGAGDTQYF. The DNA for the CDR3 is TGTGCCAGCATAACTAGCGGAGCTGGAGATACGCAGTATTTT.

The chain carries TRBV4-1 and TRBJ2-1; TRBD2 is a possible D gene (5 bases). The germline CDR1 and CDR2 sequences are MGHRA and YSYEKL. V was clipped by 4 bases and J by 5 bases, with 18 bases between them. The CDR3 spans 16 residues. The DNA for the CDR3 is TGCGCCAGCAGCCCCCTAGCACTCAGAGGAGACAATGAGCAGTTCTTC. Its translation: CASSPLALRGDNEQFF.

This chain links TRBV7-9 with TRBJ2-5; D unresolved. The CDR3 contains 16 residues. The V end was cut by 5 bases, the J end by 4 bases, with 20 bases between. Germline-derived CDR1 and CDR2 are SEHNR and FQNEAQ (reference sequence). The DNA for the CDR3 is TGTGCCAGCAGCCCAAGAGTGGGCTCGCAACCAGAGACCCAGTACTTC. This gives the protein CASSPRVGSQPETQYF.

The rearrangement uses TRBV18 and TRBJ1-2; no reliable D call. Trimming shortened V by 1 base and J by 8 bases, and 8 bases separated the two germline ends. In germline, CDR1 is KGHSH, CDR2 LQKENI. This CDR3 region has 12 residues. The CDR3 region has the DNA TGTGCCAGCTCACCACGAGACGGCGGCTACACCTTC. Residues: CASSPRDGGYTF.

This clone was counted between two and nine times. V usage is TRBV28 and J usage is TRBJ2-7, with D possibly TRBD2 on 5 matching bases. The germline V gene encodes CDR1 MDHEN and CDR2 SYDVKM. This CDR3 contains 15 residues. Trimming left V 6 bases short and J 5 bases short, with 20 bases between. CDR3 loop: CASSLPGSLANEQYF. CDR3 DNA sequence: TGTGCCAGCAGCCTTCCCGGGTCCCTAGCCAACGAGCAGTACTTC.

The V and J genes are TRBV2 and TRBJ2-1; possibly TRBD1 for D (5 bases). Trimming removed 4 bases at V and 6 bases at J, with 16 bases between. This CDR3 has 15 residues. Germline values: CDR1 SNHLY, CDR2 FYNNEI. The CDR3 region has the DNA TGTGCCAGCAGTGGGGTTGGGGCCCCTGGCAATGAGCAGTTCTTC. Translating gives CASSGVGAPGNEQFF.

V is TRBV4-1 and J is TRBJ2-1, with a possible D match to TRBD2 (7 bases). Germline CDR1 reads MGHRA; CDR2 reads YSYEKL. The CDR3 is 17 amino acids. Between the trimmed V and J ends, which lost 7 bases and 7 bases, there was a span of 26 bases. CDR3 in DNA: TGCGCCAGCAAGGGGGGTCGGTCTGAACTAGCGAGGAATGAGCAGTTCTTC. It encodes CASKGGRSELARNEQFF.

Only a few counts were recorded for this clone. The rearrangement links TRBV15 to TRBJ2-4; D call uncertain. The CDR3 is 12 residues long. Trimming took off 1 base at V and 6 bases at J, with 4 bases between the two ends. Germline V gene sequence: CDR1 LNHNV, CDR2 YYDKDF (reference sequence). CDR3 DNA: TGTGCCACCAGCAGAGCTGCAAACATTCAGTACTTC. Protein product: CATSRAANIQYF.

J is TRBJ2-3 and V is TRBV29-1; D ambiguous. V gave up 5 bases and J gave up 9 bases, with 15 bases separating them. The CDR3 length is 12 residues. Germline CDR1 SQVTM, CDR2 ANQGSEA. The chain's CDR3 is CSVLMGLETQYF. CDR3 bases: TGCAGCGTTCTAATGGGTTTGGAGACGCAGTATTTT.

The CDR3 sequence is CASSLDSGGGSGYTF. As DNA, the CDR3 is TGTGCCAGCAGCTTAGACTCAGGGGGCGGAAGTGGCTACACCTTC. This rearrangement joins TRBV7-2 to TRBJ1-2; 8 bases are a match to TRBD1. Germline V gene data show CDR1 as SGHTA and CDR2 as FQGNSA. The CDR3 consists of 15 residues. The junction had 8 bases not matched to a gene; V was cut back by 1 base and J by 7 bases.

V is TRBV10-3 and J is TRBJ1-2; 7 bases map to TRBD1. The junction had 3 bases not matched to a gene; V was cut back by 5 bases and J by 3 bases. There are 13 residues in the CDR3. Germline assignment: CDR1 ENHRY and CDR2 SYGVKD. CDR3 coding DNA: TGTGCCATCAGTAAAGACAGGGACTATGGCTACACCTTC. It translates to CAISKDRDYGYTF.

This clone was found once. In DNA form, the CDR3 reads TGTGCCAGCAGCCCCCCAGCTGGGCCAGATACGCAGTATTTT. This encodes CASSPPAGPDTQYF. V gene TRBV5-4 combines with J gene TRBJ2-3; D not certain. Trimming left V 4 bases short and J 4 bases short, with 13 bases between. This CDR3 contains 14 residues. Germline CDR1 reads SGHNT; CDR2 reads YYREEE (reference sequence). The variable domain in full, completed from reference TRBV5-4 and TRBJ2-3, reads ETGVTQSPTHLIKTRGQQVTLRCSSQSGHNTVSWYQQALGQGPQFIFQYYREEENGRGNFPPRFSGLQFPNYSSELNVNALELDDSALYLCASSPPAGPDTQYFGPGTRLTVL.

V is TRBV5-1 and J is TRBJ2-5; 7 nucleotides agree with TRBD1. Trimming took 4 bases from V and 5 from J; bases not matched to a gene: 14. The CDR3 is made up of 16 amino acids. CDR1 SGHRS and CDR2 YFSETQ come from the germline V gene. The chain's CDR3 is CASSGRWTGRGETQYF. The CDR3 DNA sequence: TGCGCCAGCAGCGGCCGCTGGACAGGACGAGGGGAGACCCAGTACTTC.

The chain employs TRBV9 and TRBJ2-1, with TRBD2 identical over 11 bases. V shed 4 bases and J 9 bases; nucleotides not matched to a gene: 9. The CDR3 covers 15 residues. The V gene's germline CDR1 is SGDLS and CDR2 YYNGEE. This CDR3 reads CASSPQTSGNAEQFF. CDR3 nucleotide sequence: TGTGCCAGCAGCCCTCAGACTAGCGGGAATGCTGAGCAGTTCTTC. Complete variable domain (other parts from reference TRBV9 and TRBJ2-1): DSGVTQTPKHLITATGQRVTLRCSPRSGDLSVYWYQQSLDQGLQFLIQYYNGEERAKGNILERFSAQQFPDLHSELNLSSLELGDSALYFCASSPQTSGNAEQFFGPGTRLTVL.

The V and J genes are TRBV30 and TRBJ1-2; D possibly corresponds to TRBD1 (5 bases). Germline lookup yields CDR1 GTSNPN and CDR2 SVGIG (reference sequence). Trimming took off 3 bases at V and 7 bases at J, with 15 bases between the two ends. This CDR3 contains 13 residues. The CDR3 DNA is TGTGCCTGGAGGGGGGTAAGAGATCGTGGCTACACCTTC. Its protein is CAWRGVRDRGYTF.

The J gene is TRBJ2-5, the V gene TRBV5-1, with D uncertain. Trimming took 4 bases from V and 3 from J, leaving 10 bases between them. CDR3 length: 13 amino acids. CDR1 and CDR2 from the germline V gene are SGHRS and YFSETQ. The CDR3 here is CASSPNWKETQYF. CDR3 bases: TGCGCCAGCAGCCCTAACTGGAAAGAGACCCAGTACTTC. Supplemented by reference TRBV5-1 and TRBJ2-5, the full variable domain reads KAGVTQTPRYLIKTRGQQVTLSCSPISGHRSVSWYQQTPGQGLQFLFEYFSETQRNKGNFPGRFSGRQFSNSRSEMNVSTLELGDSALYLCASSPNWKETQYFGPGTRLLVL.

The chain is built from TRBV28 and TRBJ2-3; 7 nucleotides align to TRBD2. The CDR3 is made up of 15 amino acids. Germline CDR1 reads MDHEN; CDR2 reads SYDVKM. J lost 4 bases, V lost 9 bases, and 13 bases had no gene match. The CDR3 bases are TGTGCCAGTTCCCGGGCGGGAGTGGGCGCAGATACGCAGTATTTT. Its protein product is CASSRAGVGADTQYF.

The V and J genes are TRBV30 and TRBJ2-1; TRBD1 matches at 9 bases. J was trimmed by 12 bases and V by 5 bases; bases with no gene match: 14. CDR1 is GTSNPN, CDR2 SVGIG, per germline (reference sequence). The CDR3 length is 14 residues. The CDR3 nucleotides read TGTGCCTGGGACCCGGGACAGGGATCAGCGGGGCAGTTCTTC. It is translated as CAWDPGQGSAGQFF.

This clone was recorded once. The chain joins TRBV28 to TRBJ2-5; maybe TRBD1 (5 bases). The germline V gene encodes CDR1 MDHEN and CDR2 SYDVKM. There are 13 residues in the CDR3. Trimming pared 8 bases from V and 3 bases from J, leaving 13 bases between. CDR3 DNA: TGTGCCAGCGGCCAGGGCCGTGAAGAGACCCAGTACTTC. Translating it yields CASGQGREETQYF.

V and J are TRBV25-1 and TRBJ2-1; a possible D gene is TRBD2 (7 bases). CDR3 length: 15 amino acids. CDR1 and CDR2 (germline): MGHDK, SYGVNS. V shed 6 bases and J shed 6 bases, with 18 bases lying between them. The CDR3 region has the DNA TGTGCCAGCAGAGTGGGGGGGGCAGAGGGCAATGAGCAGTTCTTC. This encodes CASRVGGAEGNEQFF.